These 17 T cell receptor beta chains originate from one sample sequenced in a study of T-cell memory formation after mild COVID-19. TCRdb processed the 5' RACE reads anew with MiXCR; each CDR3 protein has one entry. The sample carries 45,000 to 55,000 distinct CDR3 sequences, under 7.5% recorded once. Sequencing was carried out using PBMCs or a T cell subset sorted from them (not recorded which). These TCRs come from a young man who had mild COVID-19 (a few samples of this study predate the infection). Cell type and time point are not known.

This clonotype was detected a few times. This sequence joins TRBV6-2 or TRBV6-3 and TRBJ2-6; D gene ambiguous. CDR3 length: 15 residues. V lost 2 bases and J lost 0, with 5 bases in between. In germline, CDR1 is MNHEY, CDR2 SVGEGT. CDR3 sequence (DNA): TGTGCCAGCAGTTACGTGCTCTCTGGGGCCAACGTCCTGACTTTC. It encodes CASSYVLSGANVLTF.

This clonotype has only a few counts. The chain employs TRBV5-1 and TRBJ1-2; 7 bases are a match to TRBD1. Germline trimming cut 0 bases from V and 4 bases from J; bases unmatched to any gene: 6. CDR3 length: 15 residues. Germline V gene sequence: CDR1 SGHRS, CDR2 YFSETQ. The CDR3 reads CASSLEGRGAYGYTF. CDR3 nucleotides: TGCGCCAGCAGCTTGGAGGGCAGGGGGGCCTATGGCTACACCTTC. Full variable domain (missing parts from reference TRBV5-1 and TRBJ1-2): KAGVTQTPRYLIKTRGQQVTLSCSPISGHRSVSWYQQTPGQGLQFLFEYFSETQRNKGNFPGRFSGRQFSNSRSEMNVSTLELGDSALYLCASSLEGRGAYGYTFGSGTRLTVV.

The V gene is TRBV7-2, the J gene TRBJ2-5, with 9 bases identical to TRBD1. Germline-derived CDR1 and CDR2 are SGHTA and FQGNSA. This CDR3 is 15 amino acids long. J gave up 3 bases and V 5 bases, and 7 bases lay outside the gene matches. In nucleotides, the CDR3 is TGTGCCAGCAGCCAACCGGGACAGGGCGAAGAGACCCAGTACTTC. Encoded protein: CASSQPGQGEETQYF.

This clonotype came up many times. The chain links TRBV4-3 to TRBJ2-2; no reliable D call. The V gene's germline CDR1 is LGHNA and CDR2 YSLEER. The V gene lost 1 base and the J gene lost 4 bases, with 10 bases spanning the gap. This CDR3 is 15 amino acids long. The CDR3 sequence is CASSQASVGTGELFF. The DNA for the CDR3 is TGCGCCAGCAGCCAAGCGAGCGTTGGCACCGGGGAGCTGTTTTTT.

At least ten counts were recorded for this clonotype. This rearrangement joins TRBV5-1 to TRBJ1-2; the D gene is possibly TRBD1 (5 bases). Looked up from germline, CDR1 is SGHRS and CDR2 is YFSETQ. The germline V and J ends were trimmed by 7 bases and 6 bases, with 13 bases remaining between them. This CDR3 has 12 amino acids. The CDR3 DNA sequence: TGCGCCAGCTCGAGGACACCTGATGGCTACACCTTC. Its protein product is CASSRTPDGYTF. The whole variable domain, filled in from reference TRBV5-1 and TRBJ1-2, reads KAGVTQTPRYLIKTRGQQVTLSCSPISGHRSVSWYQQTPGQGLQFLFEYFSETQRNKGNFPGRFSGRQFSNSRSEMNVSTLELGDSALYLCASSRTPDGYTFGSGTRLTVV.

This clonotype was detected only a few times. The V gene is TRBV7-2, the J gene TRBJ1-1, with 9 nucleotides matching TRBD1. The CDR3 has 14 residues. Trimming at V came to 5 bases and at J to 4 bases, leaving 5 bases not matched to a gene. Germline CDR1 is SGHTA and CDR2 is FQGNSA. CDR3 protein: CASSQTGGVTEAFF. CDR3 DNA: TGTGCCAGCAGCCAAACAGGGGGCGTCACTGAAGCTTTCTTT.

This sequence joins TRBV7-3 and TRBJ2-3; TRBD2 aligns across 11 bases. The CDR3 length is 16 residues. CDR1 SGHTA and CDR2 FQGTGA come from the germline V gene. With V trimmed by 0 bases and J by 4 bases, 3 bases remained unmatched. The CDR3 is CASSLTSGGAADTQYF. The CDR3 nucleotides are TGTGCCAGCAGCTTAACTAGCGGGGGGGCCGCAGATACGCAGTATTTT. Full variable domain (missing parts from reference TRBV7-3 and TRBJ2-3): GAGVSQTPSNKVTEKGKYVELRCDPISGHTALYWYRQSLGQGPEFLIYFQGTGAADDSGLPNDRFFAVRPEGSVSTLKIQRTERGDSAVYLCASSLTSGGAADTQYFGPGTRLTVL.

A few counts support this clonotype. The gene calls are TRBV12-3 or TRBV12-4 and TRBJ2-3, with 7 bases fitting TRBD2. V lost 5 bases, J lost 1 base, and 12 bases stayed unmatched. The CDR3 extends over 17 amino acids. CDR3 nucleotide sequence: TGTGCCAGCAGTCCGGCCGGGGCTAGCGGTCGCACAGATACGCAGTATTTT. This translates into CASSPAGASGRTDTQYF.

The V call is TRBV6-5, the J call TRBJ2-1; no firm D call. Germline assignment: CDR1 MNHEY and CDR2 SVGAGI. This CDR3 region has 17 residues. Trimming removed 0 bases at V and 5 bases at J, with 17 bases between. CDR3 in amino acids: CASSYSNSLLAHNEQFF. The DNA of the CDR3 is TGTGCCAGCAGTTACTCGAATTCCCTCCTCGCCCACAATGAGCAGTTCTTC.

CDR3: CASTPRGLSNQPQHF. CDR3 nucleotides: TGTGCCAGTACCCCACGGGGGCTTAGCAATCAGCCCCAGCATTTT. The V gene is TRBV19, the J gene TRBJ1-5, with a tentative D call TRBD1 (6 bases). CDR1 is LNHDA and CDR2 is SQIVND in the germline V gene (reference sequence). Between the trimmed V and J ends, which lost 7 bases and 0 bases, there was a span of 13 bases. The CDR3 is made up of 15 amino acids. The full variable domain, completed using reference TRBV19 and TRBJ1-5, is DGGITQSPKYLFRKEGQNVTLSCEQNLNHDAMYWYRQDPGQGLRLIYYSQIVNDFQKGDIAEGYSVSREKKESFPLTVTSAQKNPTAFYLCASTPRGLSNQPQHFGDGTRLSIL.

The genes are TRBV6-5 and TRBJ1-2; maybe TRBD1 (6 bases). The germline gives CDR1 MNHEY, CDR2 SVGAGI. V lost 7 bases, J lost 2 bases, and 11 bases lay in between. The CDR3 spans 13 residues. The CDR3 sequence: CASTRRGNYGYTF. CDR3 sequence (DNA): TGTGCCAGCACCAGGAGGGGGAACTATGGCTACACCTTC.

This clonotype was seen a few times. The chain combines TRBV4-2 with TRBJ2-4; no clear D. There are 14 residues in the CDR3. Germline-derived CDR1 and CDR2 are LGHNA and YNFKEQ. The ends were cut back, 0 bases at V and 7 bases at J, with 10 bases in the middle. The CDR3 reads CASSQEIQANIQYF. DNA of the CDR3: TGTGCCAGCAGCCAAGAGATTCAGGCGAACATTCAGTACTTC.

There are a few counts of this clonotype. This chain links TRBV7-2 with TRBJ2-3; D is undetermined. The CDR3 runs to 14 residues. Per germline, CDR1 SGHTA and CDR2 FQGNSA. The V end was cut by 5 bases, the J end by 1 base, with 10 bases between. The DNA of the CDR3 is TGTGCCAGCAGCCCCTCCTATGGCACAGATACGCAGTATTTT. Translating gives CASSPSYGTDTQYF.

The CDR3 nucleotides read TGTGCCAGCAGCCCGACTAGTATAGCCTACGAGCAGTACTTC. It codes for CASSPTSIAYEQYF. This chain joins TRBV7-2 and TRBJ2-7, with D perhaps matching TRBD2 (6 bases). CDR3 length: 14 amino acids. V lost 5 bases to trimming and J lost 2 bases, with 13 bases between them. The germline CDR1 and CDR2 sequences are SGHTA and FQGNSA. The full variable domain, its missing parts supplied by reference TRBV7-2 and TRBJ2-7, is GAGVSQSPSNKVTEKGKDVELRCDPISGHTALYWYRQSLGQGLEFLIYFQGNSAPDKSGLPSDRFSAERTGGSVSTLTIQRTQQEDSAVYLCASSPTSIAYEQYFGPGTRLTVT.

This clonotype came up a few times. CDR3: CASSLYVTGYEQYF. CDR3 in DNA: TGTGCCAGCAGTTTATACGTTACAGGGTACGAGCAGTACTTC. The J gene is TRBJ2-7, the V gene TRBV6-2 or TRBV6-3; D may be TRBD1 (6 bases). Germline CDR1 and CDR2: MNHEY and SVGEGT. Trimming removed 4 bases at V and 4 bases at J, with 14 bases between. This CDR3 is built from 14 residues.

This clonotype has more than one count but fewer than ten. This chain uses TRBV18 with TRBJ1-2, with D perhaps matching TRBD1 (6 bases). Germline V gene lookup returns CDR1 KGHSH and CDR2 LQKENI. There are 13 residues in the CDR3. The V and J ends lost 6 bases and 6 bases respectively, with 14 bases between them. For the CDR3, the DNA is TGTGCCAGCTCCCCAAGGCCAGGGGATGGCTACACCTTC. It is translated as CASSPRPGDGYTF.

This CDR3 is CASSYAGGSLSPLHF. CDR3 nucleotides: TGTGCCAGCAGCTACGCAGGGGGATCTTTGTCACCCCTCCACTTT. The chain uses TRBV7-3 and TRBJ1-6; 7 nucleotides agree with TRBD1. The CDR3 extends over 15 amino acids. The J segment lost 10 bases and the V segment lost 4 bases, leaving 10 bases of the junction unmatched. The germline V gene has CDR1 SGHTA and CDR2 FQGTGA.